Presented here are 5 T cell receptor beta chains from one specimen sequenced in a study of blood T cell repertoires in COVID-19. Profiling relied on immunoSEQ multiplex PCR, and the TCRdb table lists in-frame clones only, not all of them. Counted here are around 80,000 clones, about 80% occurring once; the ten biggest clones make up roughly 9%. The sequenced sample consisted of peripheral blood. The source is a human donor in a cohort sampled during active COVID-19.

The chain combines TRBV10-3 with TRBJ2-2, with D possibly matching TRBD2 (6 bases). CDR3 size: 14 residues. V was clipped by 6 bases and J by 4 bases, with 12 bases between them. Germline assignment: CDR1 ENHRY and CDR2 SYGVKD. CDR3 nucleotides: TGTGCCATCAGAGATAGCGGCTCCACCGGGGAGCTGTTTTTT. Its protein is CAIRDSGSTGELFF.

The V and J genes are TRBV3-1 (or the pseudogene TRBV3-2) and TRBJ1-2; D might be TRBD1 (6 bases). CDR1 and CDR2 from the germline V gene are LGHDT and YNNKEL (reference sequence). The CDR3 sequence is 13 residues long. V lost 2 bases, J lost 6 bases, and 10 bases lay in between. The DNA of the CDR3 is TGTGCCAGCAGCCAATTAAGGGGGAATGGCTACACCTTC. Amino acids: CASSQLRGNGYTF.

The V and J genes are TRBV12-3 or TRBV12-4 and TRBJ1-2, with D tentatively TRBD1 (5 bases). The ends were cut back, 7 bases at V and 8 bases at J, with 14 bases in the middle. This CDR3 spans 12 amino acids. The CDR3 DNA reads TGTGCCAGCACCCTGACCACAGGCGGCTACACCTTC. The encoded protein is CASTLTTGGYTF.

In DNA, the CDR3 is TGTGCCAGCAGCGAGGGACTTTATACCGGGGAGCTGTTTTTT. Translating gives CASSEGLYTGELFF. The rearrangement joins TRBV9 to TRBJ2-2; D is possibly TRBD2 (6 bases). Germline V gene data show CDR1 as SGDLS and CDR2 as YYNGEE. The CDR3 extends over 14 amino acids. With 3 bases removed from V and 5 bases from J, the gap between germline ends came to 11 bases.

This CDR3 reads CASSPRAKESPLHF. CDR3 bases: TGTGCCAGCAGCCCGCGGGCTAAAGAGTCACCCCTCCACTTT. The rearrangement uses TRBV5-4 and TRBJ1-6, with no clear D. The CDR3 is 14 amino acids. In germline, CDR1 is SGHNT, CDR2 YYREEE (reference sequence). The V and J ends lost 4 bases and 10 bases respectively, with 15 bases between them.